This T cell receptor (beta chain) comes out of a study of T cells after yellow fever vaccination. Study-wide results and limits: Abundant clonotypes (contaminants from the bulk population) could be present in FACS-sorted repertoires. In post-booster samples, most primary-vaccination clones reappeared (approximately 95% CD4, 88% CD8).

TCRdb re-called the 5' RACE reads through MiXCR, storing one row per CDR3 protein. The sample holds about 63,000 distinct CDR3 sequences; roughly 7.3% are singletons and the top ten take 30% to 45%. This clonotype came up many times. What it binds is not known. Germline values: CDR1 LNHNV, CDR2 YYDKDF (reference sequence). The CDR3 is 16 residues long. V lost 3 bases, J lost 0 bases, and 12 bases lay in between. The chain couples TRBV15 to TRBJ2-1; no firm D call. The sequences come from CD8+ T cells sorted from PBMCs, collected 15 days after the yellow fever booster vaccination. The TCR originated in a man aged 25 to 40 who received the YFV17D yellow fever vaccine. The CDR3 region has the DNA TGTGCCACCAGCAGCCCCGAATTGAGCTCCTACAATGAGCAGTTCTTC. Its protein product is CATSSPELSSYNEQFF.